One sample yielded the 14 T cell receptor beta chains listed below, sequenced in a study of T-cell reconstitution after alpha-beta-depleted transplantation in children. TCRbeta library construction was performed incorporating unique molecular identifiers. TCRdb itself ran the PCR reads through MiXCR, one entry per CDR3 protein. The sample includes nearly 400,000 distinct CDR3 sequences, just over 20% of them seen just once. This sample comprised PBMCs from the stem cell graft donor, obtained from the stem cell graft. These receptors came from a human donor who donated a stem cell graft to a child with acute myeloid leukemia.

This clonotype came up a few times. The J gene is TRBJ2-7, the V gene TRBV25-1, with D unclear. This CDR3 has 13 residues. Trimming removed 4 bases from V and 0 bases from J, with 7 bases in between. Germline CDR1 reads MGHDK; CDR2 reads SYGVNS. CDR3 coding DNA: TGTGCCAGCAGTGTGGAAAGCTCCTACGAGCAGTACTTC. Translating gives CASSVESSYEQYF.

Many counts were recorded for this clonotype. This chain connects TRBV7-9 to TRBJ2-1; D gene ambiguous. The V end was cut by 1 base, the J end by 7 bases, with 5 bases between. The CDR3 is made up of 12 amino acids. The V gene's germline CDR1 is SEHNR and CDR2 FQNEAQ (reference sequence). CDR3 sequence (DNA): TGTGCCAGCAGCTTAGACGCGAATGAGCAGTTCTTC. Its protein is CASSLDANEQFF.

The chain joins TRBV5-1 to TRBJ1-1; maybe TRBD1 (5 bases). Germline V CDR1 and CDR2: SGHRS, YFSETQ. The length of the CDR3 is 17 residues. The V gene lost 0 bases and the J gene lost 5 bases, with 20 bases spanning the gap. The CDR3 sequence is CASSLAGRRDRGTEAFF. CDR3 in DNA: TGCGCCAGCAGCTTGGCCGGGCGGAGGGACCGCGGAACTGAAGCTTTCTTT.

This clonotype has a count of ten or more. V and J are TRBV5-5 and TRBJ2-3; 7 bases line up with TRBD2. Germline loops: CDR1 SGHKS, CDR2 YYEKEE (reference sequence). The CDR3 loop spans 15 amino acids. With 5 bases clipped from V and 0 bases from J, the junction kept 6 bases outside the gene matches. The CDR3 sequence is CASRRLAVSTDTQYF. For the CDR3, the DNA is TGTGCCAGCAGACGCCTAGCGGTTAGCACAGATACGCAGTATTTT.

This clonotype has a handful of counts. This chain uses TRBV24-1 with TRBJ2-2, with 11 bases fitting TRBD2. The CDR3 loop spans 17 amino acids. From germline, CDR1 is KGHDR and CDR2 SFDVKD. V was pared by 5 bases and J by 4 bases, with 8 bases of the junction left unmatched. Here the CDR3 reads CATSGLTSGSGTGELFF. The CDR3 nucleotides are TGTGCCACCAGTGGCCTTACTAGCGGGAGTGGCACCGGGGAGCTGTTTTTT.

V gene TRBV4-1 combines with J gene TRBJ2-1, with TRBD2 identical over 9 bases. J was trimmed by 5 bases and V by 0 bases; bases with no gene match: 5. This CDR3 comprises 16 residues. Germline V gene lookup returns CDR1 MGHRA and CDR2 YSYEKL. CDR3 region: CASSQEGGLADNEQFF. CDR3 nucleotide sequence: TGCGCCAGCAGCCAAGAGGGGGGACTAGCCGACAATGAGCAGTTCTTC.

This chain links TRBV6-5 with TRBJ2-7; possibly TRBD2 for D (5 bases). Germline CDR1 MNHEY, CDR2 SVGAGI. The CDR3 runs 14 residues. V lost 1 base, J lost 7 bases, and 14 bases lay in between. CDR3 DNA sequence: TGTGCCAGCAGTTACTTTTTGAGGGCCAGGGAGCAGTACTTC. It encodes CASSYFLRAREQYF.

DNA of the CDR3: TGCGCCAGCAGCCTCACACCTCCTGACAACTCTGGAAACACCATATATTTT. This codes for CASSLTPPDNSGNTIYF. The chain combines TRBV5-1 with TRBJ1-3; the D is unclear. The CDR3 consists of 17 residues. V was trimmed by 4 bases and J by 0 bases, leaving 17 bases between them. Germline CDR1 SGHRS, CDR2 YFSETQ.

This clonotype was counted at least ten times. V usage is TRBV29-1 and J usage is TRBJ2-3; 10 bases are a match to TRBD2. CDR3 length equals 15 residues. The V segment lost 6 bases and the J segment 1 base; nucleotides outside the gene matches: 7. The germline V gene encodes CDR1 SQVTM and CDR2 ANQGSEA. CDR3: CSVDKGLAGTDTQYF. CDR3 nucleotides: TGCAGCGTCGACAAAGGACTAGCGGGCACAGATACGCAGTATTTT.

The gene calls are TRBV12-3 or TRBV12-4 and TRBJ2-7; D is unclear. This CDR3 spans 15 amino acids. Deletions cut 3 bases from V and 3 bases from J, with 15 bases between. This CDR3 is CASSFPGSPIYEQYF. CDR3 coding DNA: TGTGCCAGCAGTTTCCCAGGATCCCCAATCTACGAGCAGTACTTC.

In its sample, this clonotype was seen many times. This chain joins TRBV29-1 and TRBJ2-7, with 10 bases that match TRBD1. Germline trimming cut 4 bases from V and 4 bases from J; bases unmatched to any gene: 1. Germline values: CDR1 SQVTM, CDR2 ANQGSEA. The CDR3 runs to 12 residues. The CDR3 reads CSVGDRGYEQYF. The CDR3 DNA is TGCAGCGTTGGGGACAGGGGATACGAGCAGTACTTC.

In its sample, this clonotype was seen many times. V usage is TRBV20-1 and J usage is TRBJ2-3; tentative D call: TRBD2 (6 bases). Trimming took 6 bases from V and 0 from J, leaving 13 bases between them. Germline lookup yields CDR1 DFQATT and CDR2 SNEGSKA (reference sequence). This CDR3 region has 14 residues. CDR3 nucleotides: TGCAGTGCGGTTAGCGGAGAGAGCACAGATACGCAGTATTTT. Encoded protein: CSAVSGESTDTQYF.

The chain is built from TRBV20-1 and TRBJ2-7; 11 positions match TRBD2. CDR3 length: 15 amino acids. Per germline, CDR1 DFQATT and CDR2 SNEGSKA (reference sequence). The J segment lost 2 bases and the V segment lost 3 bases, leaving 6 bases of the junction unmatched. This CDR3 is CSASDVAGGTYEQYF. CDR3 in DNA: TGCAGTGCTAGCGACGTAGCGGGAGGGACCTACGAGCAGTACTTC.

V gene TRBV4-2 combines with J gene TRBJ2-2, with D tentatively TRBD2 (5 bases). Between the trimmed V and J ends, which lost 3 bases and 0 bases, there was a span of 11 bases. The CDR3 loop spans 16 amino acids. Germline values: CDR1 LGHNA, CDR2 YNFKEQ. CDR3 DNA: TGTGCCAGCAGCCAGGAAAGCGGCGCGAACACCGGGGAGCTGTTTTTT. It yields the protein CASSQESGANTGELFF.